This T cell receptor (beta chain) derives from a study of a mutant IDH1 vaccine in newly diagnosed glioma. The repertoire was sequenced with immunoSEQ multiplex PCR; TCRdb's copy has only in-frame clones and lacks some. The sample has around 52,000 clones; just under 90% are singletons. Time point denoted: week 5, during vaccination. A single vaccine dose contained 300 ug of mutant IDH1 20-mer peptide, and topical imiquimod was used with it. New astrocytomas of WHO grade 3 or 4 that were IDH1-mutant and ATRX-lost were found in the donors. Study findings and constraints: Top peripheral T cell clonotype shifts appeared unrelated to pseudoprogression.

A word on this clone: What it binds is unknown.

The sequenced sample was PBMCs, obtained from a glioma patient whose treatment included an IDH1 peptide vaccine. The TCR comes from a woman aged 40-49 years with glioma.

DNA of the CDR3: TGTGCCAGCAGCCAAGACTCCGGACAGGGGGCGACTCAGCCCCAGCATTTT. Amino acids: CASSQDSGQGATQPQHF. The rearrangement uses TRBV4-2 and TRBJ1-5; 11 nucleotides agree with TRBD1. There are 17 residues in the CDR3. In germline, CDR1 is LGHNA, CDR2 YNFKEQ. The J segment lost 6 bases and the V segment lost 0 bases, leaving 7 bases of the junction unmatched.